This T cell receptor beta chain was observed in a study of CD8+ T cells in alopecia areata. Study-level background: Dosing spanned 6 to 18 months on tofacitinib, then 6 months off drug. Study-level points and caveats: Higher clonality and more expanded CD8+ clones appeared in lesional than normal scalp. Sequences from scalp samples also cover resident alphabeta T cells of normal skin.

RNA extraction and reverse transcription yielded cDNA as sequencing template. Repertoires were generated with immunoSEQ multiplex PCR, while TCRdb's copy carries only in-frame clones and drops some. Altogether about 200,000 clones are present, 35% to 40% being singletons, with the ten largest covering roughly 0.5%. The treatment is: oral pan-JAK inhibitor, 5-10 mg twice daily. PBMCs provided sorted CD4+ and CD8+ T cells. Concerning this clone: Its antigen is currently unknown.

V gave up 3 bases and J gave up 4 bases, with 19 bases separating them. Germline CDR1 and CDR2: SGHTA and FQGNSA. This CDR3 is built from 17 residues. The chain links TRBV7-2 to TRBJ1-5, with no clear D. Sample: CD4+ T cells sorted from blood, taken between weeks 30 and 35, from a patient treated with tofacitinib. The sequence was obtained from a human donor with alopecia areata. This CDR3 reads CASSFARSGVRNQPQHF. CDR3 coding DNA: TGTGCCAGCAGCTTTGCCCGGTCTGGGGTAAGGAATCAGCCCCAGCATTTT.